The 3 T cell receptor beta chains presented below share a single source sample, sequenced in a study of long-term antiretroviral therapy in people with HIV. Version v3.0 of the immunoSEQ assay ran at survey level. Repertoires were generated with immunoSEQ multiplex PCR, while TCRdb's copy carries only in-frame clones and drops some. Among about 43,000 clones, about 95% were seen once, and the ten largest hold approximately 2.2%. The source material was unsorted PBMCs, sampled around 9.2 years after starting antiretroviral therapy. The origin of the receptors is a man under 40 with HIV.

CDR3 in DNA: TGTGCCAGCAGTTACTCAGGGCTGGCCGAGCAGTACTTC. This sequence encodes CASSYSGLAEQYF. The rearrangement links TRBV6-5 to TRBJ2-7; D remains ambiguous. CDR3 size: 13 residues. Trimming shortened V by 0 bases and J by 6 bases, and 9 bases separated the two germline ends. CDR1 and CDR2 from the germline V gene are MNHEY and SVGAGI.

The gene calls are TRBV6-1 and TRBJ2-3; weak D call: TRBD1 (6 bases). V was shortened by 6 bases and J by 3 bases, with 16 bases between the two germline ends. The CDR3 length is 15 residues. Looked up from germline, CDR1 is MNHNS and CDR2 is SASEGT. CDR3 region: CASSKQGLSTDTQYF. In DNA, the CDR3 is TGTGCCAGCAGCAAACAGGGTTTGTCTACAGATACGCAGTATTTT.

The V and J genes are TRBV4-1 and TRBJ1-3; D gene uncertain. The CDR3 extends over 13 amino acids. Trimming took 3 bases from V and 1 from J, leaving 4 bases between them. The germline V gene encodes CDR1 MGHRA and CDR2 YSYEKL. This CDR3 is CASSQESGNTIYF. The CDR3 DNA reads TGCGCCAGCAGCCAGGAGTCTGGAAACACCATATATTTT.